This T cell receptor (beta chain) was documented in a study of regulatory T cells in long-lasting Graves disease. Germline V gene data show CDR1 as SQVTM and CDR2 as ANQGSEA. The CDR3 covers 12 residues. Trimming at V came to 6 bases and at J to 13 bases, leaving 12 bases not matched to a gene. As to this clonotype: Its antigen is as yet unknown.

iRepertoire HTBI primers and Arm-PCR of CDR3 regions built TCR beta libraries. Original analysis: Looking across samples, the authors found 55 to 80 TRBV and 14 to 15 TRBJ segments. TCRdb re-called the multiplex PCR reads with MiXCR, one entry per CDR3 protein. TCRdb, rather than the study authors, made the V and J calls. Of around 510,000 distinct CDR3 sequences listed, less than 25% are singletons. Time point reported: persistent/refractory GD, antithyroid drugs over 5 years with positive TRAb. TCR sequences were obtained from RNA taken from PBMCs. Roughly 10 milliliters of peripheral blood were taken and placed in EDTA tubes. Findings and limits, study-wide: Persistent Graves' patients showed less TCR diversity than newly diagnosed patients showed. Preferential use of TRBV28, TRBJ1-2 and TRBJ2-5 was seen in persistent disease.

The rearrangement links TRBV29-1 to TRBJ1-2; 9 bases match TRBD1. This clonotype was obtained from a female donor with Graves disease. Here the sequenced sample was peripheral blood mononuclear cells (PBMCs), taken when the disease was refractory, from a patient treated with antithyroid drugs. The CDR3 coding sequence is TGCAGCGTACCCGGAACAGGGGGCTGGGGCACCTTC. This encodes CSVPGTGGWGTF.